The present entry profiles one T cell receptor (beta chain) with its context. Its binding antigen is unknown. The record has no base qualities; no much larger clone is one base away. The immunoSEQ kit was used, according to the manufacturer's recommendations, to generate TCR beta libraries from genomic DNA. To prepare libraries, a first multiplex PCR with proprietary primers was run, followed by a second PCR that added unique barcodes, and a bead cleanup was done after each round. Each sample batch included a kit-provided positive control reaction and a negative control reaction. The final libraries were assessed on an Agilent 4200 TapeStation D1000 ScreenTape, pooled by volume, and quantified by qPCR. An Illumina NextSeq500 fitted with a MidOutput 150-cycle cartridge performed the sequencing, running 156 Read1 cycles and 15 Index1 cycles with the kit's custom primers. The pooled library was loaded at roughly 1 pM with about 20% PhiX control spiked in. In the paper's pipeline: The vendor-processed data were analyzed in R, and a clonotype was defined as all T cells that share the same CDR3 nucleotide sequence. For clone abundance analyses, frequencies were normalized to the 10,000 most abundant clones in each sample. Public T cell clones, which averaged fewer than five per sample, were excluded before analysis. Tumor-enriched and baseline blood-enriched clonotypes were defined by at least a 32-fold difference in abundance between compartments. Clonotypes expanded or contracted between blood time points were identified with a beta-binomial differential abundance model. The Baroni-Urbani and Buser coefficient was used to measure tumor-blood repertoire similarity, and groups were compared with two-tailed Wilcoxon tests in R. Here the immuneACCESS table is served through TCRdb, limited to in-frame sequences with V and J called. Missing clones are a known gap in these copies; in checked studies unresolved V genes cover under half, and the rest lacks a known reason. V and J calls plus clone size are reproduced from that table; the DNA served to infer D and trimming. The sample has approximately 150,000 clones on record, 70% to 90% of them singletons. The ten largest account for around a sixth of the sample.

Interpreted using the paper, the time point label stands for: blood 4 weeks post-SBRT, at nephrectomy. Interpreted using the paper, the treatment or condition label stands for: 15 Gy SBRT to primary tumor, nephrectomy 4 weeks later. Samples were obtained from a clinical trial, in which 15 Gy stereotactic body radiation therapy was delivered to primary renal cell carcinomas and nephrectomy was performed 4 weeks later. To follow tumor-enriched clonotypes, serial peripheral blood was collected from radiation-treated patients at baseline and at 2 weeks and 4 weeks after SBRT. Every patient had renal cell carcinoma of clear cell pathology. The QIAamp DNA Blood Mini Kit (Qiagen) was used to prepare genomic DNA for TCR sequencing. Samples were included in the analyses only if all quality control checks were passed. V is shortened by 5 bases, J by 6 bases, and the region joining them spans 17 bases. CDR1 and CDR2, looked up from the germline V gene (reference sequence), are GTSNPN and SVGIG. Taken from cysteine to phenylalanine, the CDR3 has 15 residues. The entry retains the CDR3 DNA only, 45 bases that are in frame from base 1.

This specimen comes from a study of radiation and T cells in renal cell carcinoma (TCRdb year 2020). Background on the whole study: A total of around 50 samples underwent TCR beta sequencing, made up of roughly 26 tumors and about 27 peripheral blood samples. In the 40 to 60 samples combined, around 3.9 million unique CDR3 nucleotide sequences were found, encoding 2 million to 3 million unique CDR3 amino acid sequences. The final blood draw took place at 4 weeks after radiation, the same time as nephrectomy. Findings and caveats that apply to the study as a whole: Because pretreatment tumor biopsies were not available, the study could not determine whether clonotypes were already present within the tumor at baseline. In blood, the top tumor clonotypes increased from baseline to 2 weeks after radiation and then shrank by 4 weeks, which suggests a temporary expansion of tumor-resident clones. The single-armed trial design could not address effects of radiation dose or scheduling on the TCR repertoire. Tracking of blood repertoire dynamics stopped at more than three weeks after treatment, with no follow-up past that point.

This receptor was identified in a woman aged 50 to 60 with renal cell carcinoma. The input for sequencing was blood, taken from a patient whose treatment included radiotherapy and nephrectomy. The chain is encoded by TRBV30 joined to TRBJ1-6; possibly the D gene is TRBD1, per 6 matching bases. The DNA sequence is given as TGTGCCTGGGCACCCGGGCAGGGGATTAATTCACCCCTCCACTTT. This codes for CAWAPGQGINSPLHF.